A selection of T cell receptor beta chains follows, all from one sample in a study of cytomegalovirus exposure and HLA in healthy donors. The repertoire was sequenced with immunoSEQ multiplex PCR; TCRdb's copy has only in-frame clones and lacks some. This table has about 120,000 clones, over 60% appearing once. The specimen sequenced was PBMCs. The receptor source for this set is a human donor in good health. Both conserved end residues are trimmed from each CDR3. Some rows mark clone size as missing; the rest say once, few, many or name a class of expanded clone.

v_call: TRBV2; cdr3_length: 15; clone_size: -; j_call: TRBJ2-7; cdr3_aa: ASANRVRASGGYEQY
v_call: TRBV28; cdr3_length: 14; clone_size: -; j_call: TRBJ2-7; cdr3_aa: ASSPPGTGSFYEQY
v_call: TRBV2; cdr3_length: 12; clone_size: -; j_call: TRBJ2-7; cdr3_aa: ASSEGTAEGEQY
v_call: TRBV4-1; cdr3_length: 14; clone_size: -; j_call: TRBJ2-3; cdr3_aa: ASSQVAGDYTDTQY
v_call: TRBV5-8; cdr3_length: 12; clone_size: -; j_call: TRBJ2-4; cdr3_aa: ASSLAPPRNIQY
v_call: TRBV2; cdr3_length: 12; clone_size: -; j_call: TRBJ1-1; cdr3_aa: ASSETGQGMNAF
v_call: TRBV7-2; cdr3_length: 14; clone_size: -; j_call: TRBJ1-3; cdr3_aa: ASSPMTPRSGNTIY
v_call: TRBV4-1; cdr3_length: 13; clone_size: -; j_call: TRBJ2-5; cdr3_aa: ASSLKRGGQETQY
v_call: TRBV6-5; cdr3_length: 11; clone_size: -; j_call: TRBJ2-1; cdr3_aa: ASRRTVYNEQF
v_call: TRBV1; cdr3_length: 16; clone_size: -; j_call: TRBJ2-2; cdr3_aa: TSSQVGSGGTNTGELF
v_call: TRBV6-5; cdr3_length: 12; clone_size: -; j_call: TRBJ1-2; cdr3_aa: ASRTFGEFYGYT
v_call: TRBV5-6; cdr3_length: 15; clone_size: -; j_call: TRBJ2-3; cdr3_aa: ASSLGTSGDITDTQY
v_call: TRBV19; cdr3_length: 11; clone_size: -; j_call: -; cdr3_aa: ASSIRHQETQY
v_call: TRBV19; cdr3_length: 13; clone_size: -; j_call: TRBJ1-3; cdr3_aa: ASNQGAPSGNTIY
v_call: TRBV4-1; cdr3_length: 13; clone_size: -; j_call: TRBJ1-2; cdr3_aa: ASSYSSGTNYGYT
v_call: TRBV5-8; cdr3_length: 14; clone_size: few; j_call: TRBJ2-7; cdr3_aa: ASREGTSGFSYEQY
v_call: TRBV9; cdr3_length: 15; clone_size: -; j_call: TRBJ2-1; cdr3_aa: ASSVAGRSSYYNEQF
v_call: TRBV9; cdr3_length: 8; clone_size: -; j_call: TRBJ2-7; cdr3_aa: ASTVCEQY